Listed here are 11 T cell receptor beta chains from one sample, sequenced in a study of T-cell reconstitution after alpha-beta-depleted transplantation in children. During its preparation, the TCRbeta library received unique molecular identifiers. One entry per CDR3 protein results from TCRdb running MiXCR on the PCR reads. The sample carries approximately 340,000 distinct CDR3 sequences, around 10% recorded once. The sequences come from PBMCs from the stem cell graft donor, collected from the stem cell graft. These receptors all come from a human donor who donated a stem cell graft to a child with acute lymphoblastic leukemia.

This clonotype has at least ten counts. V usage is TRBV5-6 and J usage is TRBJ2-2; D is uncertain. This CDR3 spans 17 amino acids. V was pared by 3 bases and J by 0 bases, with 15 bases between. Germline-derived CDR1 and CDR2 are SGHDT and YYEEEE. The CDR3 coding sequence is TGTGCCAGCAGCTCTTACTTTTTGAGCGCGAACACCGGGGAGCTGTTTTTT. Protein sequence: CASSSYFLSANTGELFF.

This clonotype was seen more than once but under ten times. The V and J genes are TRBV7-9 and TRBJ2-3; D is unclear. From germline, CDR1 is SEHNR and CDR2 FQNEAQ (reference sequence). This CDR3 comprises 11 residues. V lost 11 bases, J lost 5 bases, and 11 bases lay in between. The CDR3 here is CASTGLDTQYF. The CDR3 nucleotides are TGTGCCTCCACTGGGCTAGATACGCAGTATTTT.

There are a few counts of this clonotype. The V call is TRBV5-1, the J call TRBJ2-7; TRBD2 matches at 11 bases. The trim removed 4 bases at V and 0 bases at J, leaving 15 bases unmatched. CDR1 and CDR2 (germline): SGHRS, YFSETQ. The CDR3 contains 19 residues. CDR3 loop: CASSLRSSGTSGLSYEQYF. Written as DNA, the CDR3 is TGCGCCAGCAGCCTCAGATCCTCCGGGACTAGCGGTCTCTCCTACGAGCAGTACTTC.

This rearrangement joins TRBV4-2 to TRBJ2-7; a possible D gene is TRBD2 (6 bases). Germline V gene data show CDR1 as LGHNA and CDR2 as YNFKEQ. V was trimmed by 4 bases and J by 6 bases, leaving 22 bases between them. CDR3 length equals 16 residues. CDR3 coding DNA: TGTGCCAGCAGCCCAGAGGGACTTGTCACCTCCCCCGAGCAGTACTTC. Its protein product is CASSPEGLVTSPEQYF.

CDR3 DNA sequence: TGTGCCGGCGCCCTAGCGGGGAACACCGGGGAGCTGTTTTTT. Translated, it gives CAGALAGNTGELFF. This chain joins TRBV7-9 and TRBJ2-2; 8 bases agree with TRBD2. Looked up from germline, CDR1 is SEHNR and CDR2 is FQNEAQ (reference sequence). The V and J ends lost 11 bases and 1 base, in that order; junction bases with no gene match: 6. The CDR3 totals 14 residues.

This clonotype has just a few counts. Written as DNA, the CDR3 is TGTGCCAGCAGAGTAGGGGGAGCAGGCCCTCTCGGATACGAGCAGTACTTC. Translating gives CASRVGGAGPLGYEQYF. The chain joins TRBV2 to TRBJ2-7; D is possibly TRBD1 (6 bases). CDR3 size: 17 residues. The germline CDR1 and CDR2 sequences are SNHLY and FYNNEI. Trimming took 6 bases from V and 4 from J, leaving 25 bases between them.

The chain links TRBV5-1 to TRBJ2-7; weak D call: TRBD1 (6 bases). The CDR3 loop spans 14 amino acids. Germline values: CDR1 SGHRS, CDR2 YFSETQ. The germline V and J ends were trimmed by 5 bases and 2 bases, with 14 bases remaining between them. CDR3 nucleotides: TGCGCCAGCAGTCTGGGGGCAGGGACCTACGAGCAGTACTTC. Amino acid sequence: CASSLGAGTYEQYF.

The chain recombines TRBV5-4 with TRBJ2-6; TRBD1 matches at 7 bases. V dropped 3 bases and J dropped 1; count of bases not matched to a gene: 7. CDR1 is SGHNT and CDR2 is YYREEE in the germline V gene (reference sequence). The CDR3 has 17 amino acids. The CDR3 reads CASSSTGSGSGANVLTF. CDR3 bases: TGTGCCAGCAGCTCGACAGGGTCGGGATCTGGGGCCAACGTCCTGACTTTC.

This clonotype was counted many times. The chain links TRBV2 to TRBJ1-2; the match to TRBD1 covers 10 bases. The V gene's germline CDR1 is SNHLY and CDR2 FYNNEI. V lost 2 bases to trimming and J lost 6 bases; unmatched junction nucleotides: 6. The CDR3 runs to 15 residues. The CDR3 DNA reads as TGTGCCAGCAGTGAAATCCCCGGGACAGGGGATGGCTACACCTTC. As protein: CASSEIPGTGDGYTF.

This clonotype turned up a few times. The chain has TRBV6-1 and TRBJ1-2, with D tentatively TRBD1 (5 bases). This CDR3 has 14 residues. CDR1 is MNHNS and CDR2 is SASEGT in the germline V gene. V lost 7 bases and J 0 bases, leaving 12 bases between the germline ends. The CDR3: CASTRQPSNYGYTF. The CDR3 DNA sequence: TGTGCCAGCACCCGACAGCCCTCTAACTATGGCTACACCTTC.

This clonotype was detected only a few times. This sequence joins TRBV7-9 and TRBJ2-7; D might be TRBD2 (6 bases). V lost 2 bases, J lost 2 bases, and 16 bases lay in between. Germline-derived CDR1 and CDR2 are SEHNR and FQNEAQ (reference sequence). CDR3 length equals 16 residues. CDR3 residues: CASSLYVASAAYEQYF. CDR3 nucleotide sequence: TGTGCCAGCAGCTTATATGTCGCTAGCGCTGCCTACGAGCAGTACTTC.